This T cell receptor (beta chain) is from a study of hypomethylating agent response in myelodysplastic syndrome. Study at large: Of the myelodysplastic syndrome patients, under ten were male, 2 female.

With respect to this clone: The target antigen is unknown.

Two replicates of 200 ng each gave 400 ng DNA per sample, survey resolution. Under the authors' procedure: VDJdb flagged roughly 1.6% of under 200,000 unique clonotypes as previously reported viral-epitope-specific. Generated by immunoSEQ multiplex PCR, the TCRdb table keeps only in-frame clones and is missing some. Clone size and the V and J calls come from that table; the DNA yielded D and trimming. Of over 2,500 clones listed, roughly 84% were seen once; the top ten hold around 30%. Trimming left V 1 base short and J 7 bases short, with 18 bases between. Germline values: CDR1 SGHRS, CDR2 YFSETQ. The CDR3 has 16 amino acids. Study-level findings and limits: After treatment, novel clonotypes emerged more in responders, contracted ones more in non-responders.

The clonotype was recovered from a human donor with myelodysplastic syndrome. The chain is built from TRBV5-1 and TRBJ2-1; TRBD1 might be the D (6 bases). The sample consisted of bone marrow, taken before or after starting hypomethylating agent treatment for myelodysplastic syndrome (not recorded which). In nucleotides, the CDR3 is TGCGCCAGCAGCTTGTCCAGGGGCCTACTAGTGAATGAGCAGTTCTTC. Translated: CASSLSRGLLVNEQFF. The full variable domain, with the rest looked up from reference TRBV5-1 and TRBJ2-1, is KAGVTQTPRYLIKTRGQQVTLSCSPISGHRSVSWYQQTPGQGLQFLFEYFSETQRNKGNFPGRFSGRQFSNSRSEMNVSTLELGDSALYLCASSLSRGLLVNEQFFGPGTRLTVL.